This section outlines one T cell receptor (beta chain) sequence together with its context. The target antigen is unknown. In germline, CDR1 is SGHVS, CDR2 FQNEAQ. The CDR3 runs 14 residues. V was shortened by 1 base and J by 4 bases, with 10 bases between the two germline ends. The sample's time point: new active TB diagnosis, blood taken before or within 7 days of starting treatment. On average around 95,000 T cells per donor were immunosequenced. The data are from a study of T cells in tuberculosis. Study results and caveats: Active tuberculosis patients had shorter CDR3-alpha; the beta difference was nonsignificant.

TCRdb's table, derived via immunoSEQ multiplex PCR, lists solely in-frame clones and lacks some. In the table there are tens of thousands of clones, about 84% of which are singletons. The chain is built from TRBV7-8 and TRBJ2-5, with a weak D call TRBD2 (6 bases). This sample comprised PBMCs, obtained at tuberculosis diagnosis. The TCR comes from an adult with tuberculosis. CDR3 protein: CASSLVRRGETQYF. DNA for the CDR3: TGTGCCAGCAGCTTAGTGCGGCGGGGAGAGACCCAGTACTTC.